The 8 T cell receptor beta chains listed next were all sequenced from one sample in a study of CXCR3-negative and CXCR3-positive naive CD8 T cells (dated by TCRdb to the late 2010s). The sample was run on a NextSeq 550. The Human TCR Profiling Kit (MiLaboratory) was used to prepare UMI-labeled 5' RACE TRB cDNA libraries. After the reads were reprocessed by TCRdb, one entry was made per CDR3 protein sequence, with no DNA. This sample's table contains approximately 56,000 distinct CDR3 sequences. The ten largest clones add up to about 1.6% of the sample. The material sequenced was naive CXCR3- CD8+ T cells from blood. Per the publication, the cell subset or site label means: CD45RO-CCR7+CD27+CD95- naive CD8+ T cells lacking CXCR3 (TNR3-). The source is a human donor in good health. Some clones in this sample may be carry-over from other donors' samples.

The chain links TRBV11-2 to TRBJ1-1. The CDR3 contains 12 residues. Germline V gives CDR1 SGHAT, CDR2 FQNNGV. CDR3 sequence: CASSLRNTEAFF.

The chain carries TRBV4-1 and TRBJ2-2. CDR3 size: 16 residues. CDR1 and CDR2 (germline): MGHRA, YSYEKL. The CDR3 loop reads CASSQVGGMNTGELFF.

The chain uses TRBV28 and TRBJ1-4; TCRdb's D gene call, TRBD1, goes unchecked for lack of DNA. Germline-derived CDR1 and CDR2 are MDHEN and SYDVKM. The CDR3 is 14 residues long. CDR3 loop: CASSFSGDNEKLFF.

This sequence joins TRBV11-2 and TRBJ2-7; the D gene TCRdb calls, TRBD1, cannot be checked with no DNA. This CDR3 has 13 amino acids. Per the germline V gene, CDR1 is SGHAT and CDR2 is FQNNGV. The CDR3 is CASSSGTLTEQYF.

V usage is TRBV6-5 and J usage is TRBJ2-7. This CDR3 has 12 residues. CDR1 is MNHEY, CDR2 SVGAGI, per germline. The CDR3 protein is CASTDSTYEQYF.

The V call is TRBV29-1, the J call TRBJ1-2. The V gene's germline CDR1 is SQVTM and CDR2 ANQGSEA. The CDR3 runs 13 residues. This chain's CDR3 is CSVELAGLYGYTF.

This chain's CDR3 is CASSRSSGGIDYEQYF. The V call is TRBV5-1, the J call TRBJ2-7; the D call of TRBD2 rests on TCRdb alone, since no DNA is present to check it. The V gene's germline CDR1 is SGHRS and CDR2 YFSETQ. This CDR3 is 16 amino acids long.

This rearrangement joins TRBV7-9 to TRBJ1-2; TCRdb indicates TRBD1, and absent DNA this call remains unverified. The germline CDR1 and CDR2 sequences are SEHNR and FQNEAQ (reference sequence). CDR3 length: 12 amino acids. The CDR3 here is CASSRQGSGYTF.